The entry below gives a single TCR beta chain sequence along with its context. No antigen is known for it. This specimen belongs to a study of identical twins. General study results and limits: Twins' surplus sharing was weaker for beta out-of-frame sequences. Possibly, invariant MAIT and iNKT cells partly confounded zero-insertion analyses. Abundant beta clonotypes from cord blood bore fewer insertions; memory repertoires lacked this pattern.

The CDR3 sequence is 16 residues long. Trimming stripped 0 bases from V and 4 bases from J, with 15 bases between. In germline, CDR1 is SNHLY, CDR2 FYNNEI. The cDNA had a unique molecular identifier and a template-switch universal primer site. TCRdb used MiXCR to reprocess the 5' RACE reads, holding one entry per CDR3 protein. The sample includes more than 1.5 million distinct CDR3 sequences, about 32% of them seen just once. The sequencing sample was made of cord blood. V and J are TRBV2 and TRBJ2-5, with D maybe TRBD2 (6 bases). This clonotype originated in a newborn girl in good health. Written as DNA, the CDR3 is TGTGCCAGCAGTGAAGCGCTTTACGGGAGAGGAGAGACCCAGTACTTC. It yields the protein CASSEALYGRGETQYF. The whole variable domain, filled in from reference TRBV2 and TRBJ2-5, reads EPEVTQTPSHQVTQMGQEVILRCVPISNHLYFYWYRQILGQKVEFLVSFYNNEISEKSEIFDDQFSVERPDGSNFTLKIRSTKLEDSAMYFCASSEALYGRGETQYFGPGTRLLVL.